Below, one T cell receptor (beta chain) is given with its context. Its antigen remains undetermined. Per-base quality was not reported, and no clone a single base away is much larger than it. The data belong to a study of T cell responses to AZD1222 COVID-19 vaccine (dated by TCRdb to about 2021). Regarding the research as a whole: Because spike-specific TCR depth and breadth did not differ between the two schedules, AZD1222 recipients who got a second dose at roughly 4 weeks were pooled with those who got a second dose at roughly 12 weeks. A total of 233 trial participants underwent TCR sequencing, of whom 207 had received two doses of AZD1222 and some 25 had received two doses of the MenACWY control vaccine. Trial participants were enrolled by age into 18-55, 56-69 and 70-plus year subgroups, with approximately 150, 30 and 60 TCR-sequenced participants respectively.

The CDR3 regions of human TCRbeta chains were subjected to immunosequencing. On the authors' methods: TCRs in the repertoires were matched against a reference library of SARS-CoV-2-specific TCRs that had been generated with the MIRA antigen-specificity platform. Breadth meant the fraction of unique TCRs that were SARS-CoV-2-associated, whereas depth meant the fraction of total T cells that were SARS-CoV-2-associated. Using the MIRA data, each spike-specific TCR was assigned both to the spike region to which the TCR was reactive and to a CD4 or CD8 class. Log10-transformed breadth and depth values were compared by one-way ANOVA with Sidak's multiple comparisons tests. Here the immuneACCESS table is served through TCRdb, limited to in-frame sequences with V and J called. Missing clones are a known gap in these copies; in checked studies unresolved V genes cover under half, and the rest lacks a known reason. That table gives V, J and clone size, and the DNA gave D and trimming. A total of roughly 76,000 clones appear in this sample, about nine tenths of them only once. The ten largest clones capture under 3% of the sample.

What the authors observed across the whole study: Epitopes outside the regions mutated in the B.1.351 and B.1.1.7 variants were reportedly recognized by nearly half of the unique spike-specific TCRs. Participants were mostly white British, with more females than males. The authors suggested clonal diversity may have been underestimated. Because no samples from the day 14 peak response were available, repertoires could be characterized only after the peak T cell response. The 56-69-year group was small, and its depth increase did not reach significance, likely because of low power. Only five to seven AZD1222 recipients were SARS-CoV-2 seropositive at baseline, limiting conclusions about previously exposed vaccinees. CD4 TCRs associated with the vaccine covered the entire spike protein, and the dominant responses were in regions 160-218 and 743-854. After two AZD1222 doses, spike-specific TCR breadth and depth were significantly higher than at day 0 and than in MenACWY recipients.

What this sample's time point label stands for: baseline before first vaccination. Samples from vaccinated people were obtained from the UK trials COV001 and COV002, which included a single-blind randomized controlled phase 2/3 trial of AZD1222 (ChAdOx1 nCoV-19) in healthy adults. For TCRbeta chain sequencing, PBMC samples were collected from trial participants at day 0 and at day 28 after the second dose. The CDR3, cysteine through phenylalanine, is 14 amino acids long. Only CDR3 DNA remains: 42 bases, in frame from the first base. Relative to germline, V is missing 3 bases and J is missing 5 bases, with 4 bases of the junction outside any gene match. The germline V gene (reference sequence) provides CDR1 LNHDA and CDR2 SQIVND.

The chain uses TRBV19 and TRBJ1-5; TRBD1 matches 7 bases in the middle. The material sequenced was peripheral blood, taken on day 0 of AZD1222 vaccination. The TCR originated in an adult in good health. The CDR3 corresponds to CASSMEQGYQPQHF. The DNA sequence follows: TGTGCCAGTAGTATGGAACAGGGGTATCAGCCCCAGCATTTT. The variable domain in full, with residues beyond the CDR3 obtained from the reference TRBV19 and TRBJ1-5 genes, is DGGITQSPKYLFRKEGQNVTLSCEQNLNHDAMYWYRQDPGQGLRLIYYSQIVNDFQKGDIAEGYSVSREKKESFPLTVTSAQKNPTAFYLCASSMEQGYQPQHFGDGTRLSIL.